The rows below give T cell receptor beta chains drawn from one sample of a study of cytomegalovirus exposure and HLA in healthy donors. Some clones are missing from TCRdb's copy, which holds only in-frame ones; the method was immunoSEQ multiplex PCR. Of approximately 81,000 clones detected, over 65% appear once; the ten largest clones hold under 3%. Sequencing was performed on PBMCs. The receptors originated from a man in his fifties in good health and CMV-seropositive. Each CDR3 is given with its conserved first and last residue.

v_gene: TRBV28; j_gene: TRBJ2-7; CDR3aa: CASSWDEGLADEQYF
v_gene: TRBV11-3; j_gene: TRBJ2-7; CDR3aa: CASSPQTSFPEQYF
v_gene: TRBV29-1; j_gene: TRBJ2-2; CDR3aa: CSARTSGDTGELFF
v_gene: TRBV4-1; j_gene: TRBJ1-5; CDR3aa: CASSHLAQGGNQPQHF
v_gene: TRBV9; j_gene: TRBJ2-3; CDR3aa: CASTGTSGVTDTQYF
v_gene: TRBV6-1; j_gene: TRBJ1-2; CDR3aa: CASSEPWEGGYGYTF
v_gene: TRBV11-2; j_gene: TRBJ2-2; CDR3aa: CASSPRTVGELFF
v_gene: TRBV15; j_gene: TRBJ1-4; CDR3aa: CATSRDSIGQGRGKLFF
v_gene: TRBV27; j_gene: TRBJ2-7; CDR3aa: CASSHRGLAYEQYF
v_gene: TRBV9; j_gene: TRBJ2-3; CDR3aa: CASSELAGGRTDTQYF
v_gene: TRBV7-6; j_gene: TRBJ2-5; CDR3aa: CASSLRMQETQYF
v_gene: TRBV2; j_gene: TRBJ2-5; CDR3aa: CASSEAQIQYF
v_gene: TRBV11-3; j_gene: TRBJ2-1; CDR3aa: CASSIGLAVYNEQFF
v_gene: TRBV6-5; j_gene: TRBJ1-5; CDR3aa: CASSSRQINQPQHF
v_gene: TRBV6-4; j_gene: TRBJ2-1; CDR3aa: CASSHTSSGRGDNEQFF
v_gene: TRBV4-1; j_gene: TRBJ2-7; CDR3aa: CASSSTSGEQYF
v_gene: TRBV19; j_gene: TRBJ2-4; CDR3aa: CASSNSRNIWAKNIQYF
v_gene: TRBV4-3; j_gene: TRBJ2-3; CDR3aa: CASSQEPPGGSRTDTQYF
v_gene: TRBV12-5; j_gene: TRBJ2-2; CDR3aa: CASGLGLADTGELFF
v_gene: TRBV25-1; j_gene: TRBJ1-1; CDR3aa: CASTQRGGGTEAFF
v_gene: TRBV5-6; j_gene: TRBJ1-4; CDR3aa: CASSLEVEDEKLFF
v_gene: TRBV6-5; j_gene: TRBJ2-7; CDR3aa: CASSRQGATYEQYF
v_gene: TRBV10-3; j_gene: TRBJ2-5; CDR3aa: CAISDRGRQETRYF
v_gene: TRBV15; j_gene: TRBJ2-1; CDR3aa: CATSRDGGISYNEQFF
v_gene: TRBV20-1; j_gene: TRBJ2-3; CDR3aa: CSAPVVDTRYF
v_gene: TRBV5-1; j_gene: TRBJ2-5; CDR3aa: CASSLGGASETQYF
v_gene: TRBV12-5; j_gene: TRBJ2-1; CDR3aa: CASGPGTSGKYNEQFF
v_gene: TRBV7-6; j_gene: TRBJ2-1; CDR3aa: CASSPEGLAGGPRSVNEQFF
v_gene: TRBV11-3; j_gene: TRBJ2-5; CDR3aa: CASSLVSSEAQYF
v_gene: TRBV5-6; j_gene: TRBJ2-3; CDR3aa: CASSLRRTGSTDTQYF
v_gene: TRBV5-1; j_gene: TRBJ2-2; CDR3aa: CASSLQAGYTGELFF
v_gene: TRBV6-4; j_gene: TRBJ2-2; CDR3aa: CASSAQGGTGELFF
v_gene: TRBV4-1; j_gene: TRBJ2-7; CDR3aa: CASSPPGSYEQYF
v_gene: TRBV19; j_gene: TRBJ2-7; CDR3aa: CASSMPGSYEQYF
v_gene: TRBV2; j_gene: TRBJ1-3; CDR3aa: CASSGRGPSGNTIYF
v_gene: TRBV19; j_gene: TRBJ1-2; CDR3aa: CASTTKGQPTYGYTF
v_gene: TRBV6-6; j_gene: TRBJ2-7; CDR3aa: CASSFGGSSYEQYF
v_gene: TRBV4-2; j_gene: TRBJ2-1; CDR3aa: CASSHPGLAGGLSYNEQFF
v_gene: TRBV18; j_gene: TRBJ1-3; CDR3aa: CASSRTKGAGNTIYF
v_gene: TRBV7-2; j_gene: TRBJ2-1; CDR3aa: CASSLAVGSYNEQFF